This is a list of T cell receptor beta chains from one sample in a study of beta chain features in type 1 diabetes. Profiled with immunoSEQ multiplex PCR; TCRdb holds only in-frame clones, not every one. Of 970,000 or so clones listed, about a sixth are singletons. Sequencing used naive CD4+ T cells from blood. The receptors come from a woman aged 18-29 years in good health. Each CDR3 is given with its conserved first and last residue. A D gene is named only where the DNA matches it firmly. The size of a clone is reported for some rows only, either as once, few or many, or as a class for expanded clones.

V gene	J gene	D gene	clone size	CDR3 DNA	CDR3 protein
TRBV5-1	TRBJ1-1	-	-	TGCGCCAGCAGCTTAGGGGAGGACACTGAAGCTTTCTTT	CASSLGEDTEAFF
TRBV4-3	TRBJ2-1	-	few	TGCGCCAGCAGCCAACCGGGACGCCTGGATGAGCAGTTCTTC	CASSQPGRLDEQFF
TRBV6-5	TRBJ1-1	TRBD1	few	TGTGCCAGCAGGGGACAGGGGGCTTTGAACACTGAAGCTTTCTTT	CASRGQGALNTEAFF
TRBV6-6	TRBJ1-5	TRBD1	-	TGTGCCAGCAGTTCGAGAGGGACAGGGATTCAGCCCCAGCATTTT	CASSSRGTGIQPQHF
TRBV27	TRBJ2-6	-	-	TGTGCCAGCAGTTTACGCCCGGGACAAAACAACGTCCTGACTTTC	CASSLRPGQNNVLTF
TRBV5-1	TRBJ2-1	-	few	TGCGCCAGCAGCTTGGACGTGGGCTACAATGAGCAGTTCTTC	CASSLDVGYNEQFF
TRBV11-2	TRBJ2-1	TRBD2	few	TGTGCCAGCAGCCCGGGGCTTGTCCCGCGGGGGGATGAGCAGTTCTTC	CASSPGLVPRGDEQFF
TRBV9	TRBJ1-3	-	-	TGTGCCAGCAGCGTAGGACCAGACTCTGGAAACACCATATATTTT	CASSVGPDSGNTIYF
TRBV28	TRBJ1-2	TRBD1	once	TGTGCCAGCAGTCTAGGGGACAGGGAATATGGCTACACCTTC	CASSLGDREYGYTF
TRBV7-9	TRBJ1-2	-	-	TGTGCGAGCAGCTTCGTGGAGGGGAAAGGCTACACCTTC	CASSFVEGKGYTF
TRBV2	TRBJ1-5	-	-	TGTGCCAGCAGTGAGGGTGGTAGCAATCAGCCCCAGCATTTT	CASSEGGSNQPQHF
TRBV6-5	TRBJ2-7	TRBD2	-	TGTGCCAGCAGTTACGCACTAGCGGGGGCCTACGAGCAGTACTTC	CASSYALAGAYEQYF
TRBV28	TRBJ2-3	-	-	TGTGCCAGCATTTCTTCCTTCACAGATACGCAGTATTTT	CASISSFTDTQYF
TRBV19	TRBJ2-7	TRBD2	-	TGTGCCAGTAGTCCGGGGCTAGCGGGAGTCTACGAGCAGTACTTC	CASSPGLAGVYEQYF